Below are 7 T cell receptor beta chains sequenced from a single sample in a study of blood T cell repertoires in COVID-19 (dated by TCRdb to 2020 to 2022). Library preparation used the immunoSEQ multiplex PCR assay. Entries here come from immuneACCESS through TCRdb and include only in-frame sequences with V and J called. Some clones fail to appear in such tables; in the studies checked, an unresolved V gene covers under half of the shortfall, and the cause of the remainder is unknown. Counted in this sample were under 200,000 clones; approximately 86% of them appeared once. 5.2% of the sample is in the top ten clones. The sequenced sample consisted of PBMCs or T cells enriched from blood (not recorded which). The receptors shown here come from a woman aged 55-70 years with acute COVID-19.

This chain connects TRBV7-2 to TRBJ2-3; D possibly corresponds to TRBD2 (5 bases). In germline, CDR1 is SGHTA, CDR2 FQGNSA. The CDR3 has 14 residues. Trimming removed 1 base at V and 7 bases at J, with 12 bases between. CDR3 sequence: CASSLVADGNTQYF. The CDR3 DNA reads TGTGCCAGCAGCTTAGTAGCTGACGGGAATACGCAGTATTTT.

V and J are TRBV9 and TRBJ1-4; TRBD1 agrees at 7 bases. The V and J ends lost 4 bases and 3 bases, in that order; junction bases with no gene match: 9. In germline, CDR1 is SGDLS, CDR2 YYNGEE. The CDR3 loop spans 16 amino acids. The CDR3 loop reads CASSLAGQGANEKLFF. The CDR3 DNA is TGTGCCAGCAGCCTAGCCGGTCAGGGGGCTAATGAAAAACTGTTTTTT.

The rearrangement uses TRBV11-3 and TRBJ2-2; 10 nucleotides align to TRBD2. With V trimmed by 3 bases and J by 5 bases, 6 bases remained unmatched. Germline V CDR1 and CDR2: SGHNT, YENEEA. CDR3 length: 16 amino acids. The CDR3 nucleotides read TGTGCCAGCAGCTTTTCGCTAGCGGGAGATACCGGGGAGCTGTTTTTT. This gives the protein CASSFSLAGDTGELFF.

The rearrangement links TRBV12-3 or TRBV12-4 to TRBJ1-1; no firm D call. Deletions cut 4 bases from V and 3 bases from J, with 3 bases between. The CDR3 is 11 residues long. The CDR3 here is CASSSDTEAFF. CDR3 DNA sequence: TGTGCCAGCAGTTCGGACACTGAAGCTTTCTTT.

The chain joins TRBV30 to TRBJ1-1, with 8 bases aligning to TRBD1. J gave up 3 bases and V 3 bases, and 3 bases lay outside the gene matches. Germline V lookup: CDR1 GTSNPN, CDR2 SVGIG (reference sequence). There are 13 residues in the CDR3. The CDR3 coding sequence is TGTGCCTGGAGGAACAGGGGGTACACTGAAGCTTTCTTT. It encodes CAWRNRGYTEAFF.

The chain is built from TRBV5-1 and TRBJ2-5; D gene uncertain. The CDR3 sequence is 14 residues long. The V gene lost 5 bases and the J gene lost 2 bases, with 13 bases spanning the gap. Looked up from germline, CDR1 is SGHRS and CDR2 is YFSETQ. The CDR3 is CASRVVQLQETQYF. CDR3 sequence (DNA): TGCGCCAGCAGAGTAGTCCAACTTCAAGAGACCCAGTACTTC. The complete variable domain, with remaining parts taken from reference TRBV5-1 and TRBJ2-5, reads KAGVTQTPRYLIKTRGQQVTLSCSPISGHRSVSWYQQTPGQGLQFLFEYFSETQRNKGNFPGRFSGRQFSNSRSEMNVSTLELGDSALYLCASRVVQLQETQYFGPGTRLLVL.

V gene TRBV5-4 combines with J gene TRBJ2-2, with a possible D match to TRBD1 (6 bases). The CDR3 is made up of 16 amino acids. Trimming left V 4 bases short and J 2 bases short, with 15 bases between. Germline V lookup: CDR1 SGHNT, CDR2 YYREEE (reference sequence). The CDR3 sequence: CASSRAGTPNTGELFF. Written as DNA, the CDR3 is TGTGCCAGCAGCCGAGCCGGGACACCTAACACCGGGGAGCTGTTTTTT. Using reference TRBV5-4 and TRBJ2-2 for the parts outside the CDR3, the full variable domain is ETGVTQSPTHLIKTRGQQVTLRCSSQSGHNTVSWYQQALGQGPQFIFQYYREEENGRGNFPPRFSGLQFPNYSSELNVNALELDDSALYLCASSRAGTPNTGELFFGEGSRLTVL.